This T cell receptor beta chain is drawn from a study of T cell repertoires in cytomegalovirus infection. Points from the study as a whole: HLA-C-restricted CMV clonotypes gave the most frequent clonotype in two of eight donors.

The germline V gene has CDR1 SQVTM and CDR2 ANQGSEA. CDR3 length equals 12 residues. Comment on this clonotype: Its cognate antigen is unknown. The junction does not match germline at one end; this may be a read error.

TCRdb fed the reads into MiXCR, producing one record per CDR3 protein. In the table there are some 800,000 distinct CDR3 sequences, approximately 32% of which are singletons. The TCR was taken from a human donor in good health (CMV status not recorded). Some clones in this sample may be carry-over from other donors' samples. The sample consisted of cultured CD8+ T cells from PBMCs, taken from culture after CMV antigen stimulation. The chain links TRBV29-1 to TRBJ1-2; TRBD1 matches at 8 bases. The CDR3 loop is CSVETDRDGYTF. The CDR3, as DNA: TGTAGCGTTGAGACGGACAGGGATGGCTACACCTTC. Full variable domain (missing parts from reference TRBV29-1 and TRBJ1-2): SAVISQKPSRDICQRGTSLTIQCQVDSQVTMMFWYRQQPGQSLTLIATANQGSEATYESGFVIDKFPISRPNLTFSTLTVSNMSPEDSSIYLCSVETDRDGYTFGSGTRLTVV.